This T cell receptor beta chain is from a study of blood T cell repertoires in COVID-19. Study background: Collection of acute and convalescent COVID-19 samples took place in the United States, Italy and Spain. Sources were T cells, B-cell-depleted T cells, or PBMCs; the material itself was cDNA or gDNA.

Original processing notes: Reference gene primer amplification in the assay estimated nucleated cell counts. Profiling relied on immunoSEQ multiplex PCR, and the TCRdb table lists in-frame clones only, not all of them. V, J and clone size derive from that table, while D and trimming were established from the DNA sequence. Here the sample spans over 75,000 clones, roughly 86% being singletons. CDR1 MGHDK and CDR2 SYGVNS come from the germline V gene. The trim removed 6 bases at V and 2 bases at J, leaving 7 bases unmatched. The CDR3 is 14 residues long. This clone was counted once. The sample taken for sequencing was peripheral blood. The chain is built from TRBV25-1 and TRBJ2-7; TRBD1 aligns across 7 bases. This TCR was recovered from a woman of 80 years or more with acute or convalescent COVID-19. In DNA, the CDR3 is TGTGCCAGCAGCGAAGACAGGGAAGCCTACGAGCAGTACTTC. This translates into CASSEDREAYEQYF.